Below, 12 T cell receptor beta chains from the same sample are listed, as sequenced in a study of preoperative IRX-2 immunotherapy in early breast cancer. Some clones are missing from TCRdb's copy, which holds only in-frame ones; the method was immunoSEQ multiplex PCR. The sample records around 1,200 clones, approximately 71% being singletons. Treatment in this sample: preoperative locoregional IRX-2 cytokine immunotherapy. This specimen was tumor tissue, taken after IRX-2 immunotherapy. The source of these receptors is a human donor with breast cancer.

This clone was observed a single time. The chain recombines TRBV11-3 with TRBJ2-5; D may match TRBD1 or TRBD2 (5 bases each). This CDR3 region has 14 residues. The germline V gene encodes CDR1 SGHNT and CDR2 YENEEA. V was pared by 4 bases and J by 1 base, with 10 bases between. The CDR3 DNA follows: TGTGCCAGCAGCTGGGGGACGGCCCAAGAGACCCAGTACTTC. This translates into CASSWGTAQETQYF.

The CDR3 nucleotides read TGTGCCAGTAGTAGTGGAGCCCTCGGGACAGAGAATGGCTACACCTTC. Protein sequence: CASSSGALGTENGYTF. J is TRBJ1-2 and V is TRBV19, with 7 bases identical to TRBD1. This CDR3 is 16 amino acids long. Trimming took 4 bases from V and 6 from J; bases not matched to a gene: 14. The germline V gene has CDR1 LNHDA and CDR2 SQIVND (reference sequence).

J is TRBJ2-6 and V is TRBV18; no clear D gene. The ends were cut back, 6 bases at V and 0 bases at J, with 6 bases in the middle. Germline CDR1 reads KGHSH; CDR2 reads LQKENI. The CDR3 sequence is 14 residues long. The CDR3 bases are TGTGCCAGCTCCGTCGACTCTGGGGCCAACGTCCTGACTTTC. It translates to CASSVDSGANVLTF.

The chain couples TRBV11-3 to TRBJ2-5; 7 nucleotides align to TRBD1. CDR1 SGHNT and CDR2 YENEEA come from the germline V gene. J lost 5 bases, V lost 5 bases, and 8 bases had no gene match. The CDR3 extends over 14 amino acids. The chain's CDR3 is CASSPRQGAETQYF. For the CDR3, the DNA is TGTGCCAGCAGCCCGAGACAGGGAGCGGAGACCCAGTACTTC.

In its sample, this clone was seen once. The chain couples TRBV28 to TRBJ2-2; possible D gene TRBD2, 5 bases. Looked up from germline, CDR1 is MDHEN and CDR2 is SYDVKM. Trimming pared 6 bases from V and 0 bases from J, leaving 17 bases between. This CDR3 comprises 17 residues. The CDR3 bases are TGTGCCAGCAGAATCCCTCTCCGGGGTTCGAACACCGGGGAGCTGTTTTTT. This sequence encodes CASRIPLRGSNTGELFF. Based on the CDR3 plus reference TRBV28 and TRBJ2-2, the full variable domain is DVKVTQSSRYLVKRTGEKVFLECVQDMDHENMFWYRQDPGLGLRLIYFSYDVKMKEKGDIPEGYSVSREKKERFSLILESASTNQTSMYLCASRIPLRGSNTGELFFGEGSRLTVL.

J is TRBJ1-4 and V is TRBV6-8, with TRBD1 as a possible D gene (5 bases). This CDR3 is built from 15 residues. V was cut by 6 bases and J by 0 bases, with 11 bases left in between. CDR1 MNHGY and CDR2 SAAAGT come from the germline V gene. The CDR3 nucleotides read TGTGCCAGCAGGCGTGACAGCTCAACTAATGAAAAACTGTTTTTT. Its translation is CASRRDSSTNEKLFF.

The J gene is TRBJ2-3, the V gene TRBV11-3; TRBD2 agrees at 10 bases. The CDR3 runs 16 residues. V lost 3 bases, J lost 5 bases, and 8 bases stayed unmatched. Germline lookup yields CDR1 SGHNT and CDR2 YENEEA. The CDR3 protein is CASSLELAGGRDTQYF. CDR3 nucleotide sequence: TGTGCCAGCAGCTTGGAATTAGCGGGGGGCCGAGATACGCAGTATTTT.

Here the CDR3 DNA reads TGTGCCAGCCACAGGAAGACCGGGGAGCTGTTTTTT. The encoded protein is CASHRKTGELFF. V gene TRBV6-8 combines with J gene TRBJ2-2; TRBD1 is a possible D gene (5 bases). The CDR3 totals 12 residues. Germline-derived CDR1 and CDR2 are MNHGY and SAAAGT. With 8 bases removed from V and 5 bases from J, the gap between germline ends came to 9 bases.

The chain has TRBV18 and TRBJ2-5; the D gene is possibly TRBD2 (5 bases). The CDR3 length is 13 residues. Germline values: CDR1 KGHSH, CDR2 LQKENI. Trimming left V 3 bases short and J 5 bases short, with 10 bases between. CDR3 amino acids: CASSPVRGETQYF. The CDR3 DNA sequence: TGTGCCAGCTCACCCGTCCGGGGTGAGACCCAGTACTTC. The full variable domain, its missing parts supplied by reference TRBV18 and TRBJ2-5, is NAGVMQNPRHLVRRRGQEARLRCSPMKGHSHVYWYRQLPEEGLKFMVYLQKENIIDESGMPKERFSAEFPKEGPSILRIQQVVRGDSAAYFCASSPVRGETQYFGPGTRLLVL.

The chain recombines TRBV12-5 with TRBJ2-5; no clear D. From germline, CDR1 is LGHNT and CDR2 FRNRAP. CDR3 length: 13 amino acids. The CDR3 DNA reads TGTGCCAGCACCATAGAAGGGTGGGAGACCCAGTACTTC. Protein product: CASTIEGWETQYF. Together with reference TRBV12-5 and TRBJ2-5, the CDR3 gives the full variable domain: DARVTQTPRHKVTEMGQEVTMRCQPILGHNTVFWYRQTMMQGLELLAYFRNRAPLDDSGMPKDRFSAEMPDATLATLKIQPSEPRDSAVYFCASTIEGWETQYFGPGTRLLVL.

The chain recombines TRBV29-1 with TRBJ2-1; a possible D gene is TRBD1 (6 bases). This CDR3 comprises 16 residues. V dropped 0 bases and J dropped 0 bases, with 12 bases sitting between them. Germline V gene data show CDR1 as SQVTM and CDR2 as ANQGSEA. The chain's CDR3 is CSVEDPDRSSYNEQFF. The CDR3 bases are TGCAGCGTTGAAGACCCCGACAGGAGCTCCTACAATGAGCAGTTCTTC.

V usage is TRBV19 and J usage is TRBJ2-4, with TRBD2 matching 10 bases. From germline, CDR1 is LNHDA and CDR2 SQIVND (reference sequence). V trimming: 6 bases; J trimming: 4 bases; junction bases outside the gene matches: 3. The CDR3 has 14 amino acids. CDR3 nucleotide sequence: TGTGCCAGTAGGGCAGCGGGGGGGAAAAACATTCAGTACTTC. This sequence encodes CASRAAGGKNIQYF.